This TCR beta chain came from a study of blood T cell repertoires in COVID-19. Using immunoSEQ multiplex PCR, the repertoire was profiled, and TCRdb retains in-frame clones only, with some absent. Among about 120,000 clones, around 88% were seen once, and the ten largest hold about 0.9%. The ends were cut back, 2 bases at V and 10 bases at J, with 11 bases in the middle. This CDR3 region has 12 residues. Germline assignment: CDR1 SGHTA and CDR2 FQGNSA. The sequence was obtained from a woman aged 45-65 years with active or convalescent COVID-19. Sequenced material: peripheral blood. The J gene is TRBJ2-5, the V gene TRBV7-2; D might be TRBD2 (5 bases). The CDR3 spells CASSLITGNQYF. CDR3 sequence (DNA): TGTGCCAGCAGCTTAATTACGGGGAACCAGTACTTC. Variable domain in full (rest from reference TRBV7-2 and TRBJ2-5): GAGVSQSPSNKVTEKGKDVELRCDPISGHTALYWYRQSLGQGLEFLIYFQGNSAPDKSGLPSDRFSAERTGGSVSTLTIQRTQQEDSAVYLCASSLITGNQYFGPGTRLLVL.